These 17 T cell receptor beta chains were sequenced from one sample in a study of CD8 T cells in Susac syndrome. An input of roughly 0.5 to 1 ug of RNA was subjected to reverse transcription using random hexamers. TCRdb ran MiXCR on the immunoSEQ multiplex PCR reads and lists one entry per CDR3 protein. The sample records some 170,000 distinct CDR3 sequences, 80% to 95% being singletons. The specimen was CD4+ T cells from PBMCs. The receptors were sampled from a human donor in good health.

The rearrangement uses TRBV3-1 and TRBJ1-1, with TRBD1 identical over 11 bases. CDR3 size: 14 residues. CDR1 is LGHDT and CDR2 is YNNKEL in the germline V gene (reference sequence). Losses at the gene ends were 7 bases for V and 3 bases for J; bases not matched to a gene: 4. CDR3 nucleotide sequence: TGTGCCAGCACTCCGGGACAGGGGGACACTGAAGCTTTCTTT. As protein: CASTPGQGDTEAFF.

The chain joins TRBV5-4 to TRBJ2-1; D is unresolved. Germline loops: CDR1 SGHNT, CDR2 YYREEE (reference sequence). CDR3 size: 16 residues. Trimming stripped 3 bases from V and 2 bases from J, with 15 bases between. Here the CDR3 DNA reads TGTGCCAGCAGCTCTCCTAAGGGTGAGACCTACAATGAGCAGTTCTTC. Translating gives CASSSPKGETYNEQFF.

This clonotype was observed once. The chain employs TRBV28 and TRBJ1-5; no clear D. The CDR3 totals 12 residues. The germline V gene encodes CDR1 MDHEN and CDR2 SYDVKM. Trimming removed 6 bases from V and 5 bases from J, with 8 bases in between. For the CDR3, the DNA is TGTGCCAGCAGAAGGGAATATCAGCCCCAGCATTTT. Translating it yields CASRREYQPQHF.

The CDR3 nucleotides are TGTGCCAGCAGCAAACAGGGTGGGGGCACAGATACGCAGTATTTT. Its translation: CASSKQGGGTDTQYF. The chain joins TRBV13 to TRBJ2-3; perhaps TRBD1 as D (6 bases). Trimming shortened V by 5 bases and J by 1 base, and 13 bases separated the two germline ends. The CDR3 totals 15 residues. Germline V gives CDR1 PRHDT, CDR2 FYEKMQ (reference sequence).

This chain uses TRBV4-2 with TRBJ1-3; D is perhaps TRBD1 (5 bases). The CDR3 spans 14 residues. Germline V lookup: CDR1 LGHNA, CDR2 YNFKEQ. V lost 4 bases and J lost 3, with 10 bases in between. The CDR3 DNA sequence: TGTGCCAGCAGCCCAGAGGGGAGTGGAAACACCATATATTTT. As protein: CASSPEGSGNTIYF.

As DNA, the CDR3 is TGTGCCAGCAGCTCCCCCCGGACAGGGTATCAGCCCCAGCATTTT. It is translated as CASSSPRTGYQPQHF. This chain connects TRBV7-2 to TRBJ1-5, with 8 bases lining up with TRBD1. The CDR3 consists of 15 residues. V shed 4 bases, J shed 5 bases, and the junction held 7 bases outside the gene matches. Looked up from germline, CDR1 is SGHTA and CDR2 is FQGNSA. Full variable domain (remainder filled in from reference TRBV7-2 and TRBJ1-5): GAGVSQSPSNKVTEKGKDVELRCDPISGHTALYWYRQSLGQGLEFLIYFQGNSAPDKSGLPSDRFSAERTGGSVSTLTIQRTQQEDSAVYLCASSSPRTGYQPQHFGDGTRLSIL.

The rearrangement uses TRBV3-1 and TRBJ1-2, with D hard to call. The CDR3 spans 12 residues. Trimming stripped 3 bases from V and 5 bases from J, with 7 bases between. From germline, CDR1 is LGHDT and CDR2 YNNKEL (reference sequence). The CDR3 is CASSQDWYGYTF. DNA of the CDR3: TGTGCCAGCAGCCAGGATTGGTATGGCTACACCTTC.

This clonotype was recorded a few times. The chain couples TRBV5-1 to TRBJ2-1, with TRBD1 identical over 9 bases. The CDR3 spans 14 residues. V shed 4 bases, J shed 7 bases, and the junction held 6 bases outside the gene matches. Germline V CDR1 and CDR2: SGHRS, YFSETQ. CDR3 DNA sequence: TGCGCCAGCAGCCCGGGGACAGGGCGAAATGAGCAGTTCTTC. Residues: CASSPGTGRNEQFF.

The J gene is TRBJ1-1, the V gene TRBV12-5; a weak D match, TRBD1 (5 bases). Trimming left V 6 bases short and J 6 bases short, with 20 bases between. The length of the CDR3 is 15 residues. Per the germline V gene, CDR1 is LGHNT and CDR2 is FRNRAP. CDR3 in amino acids: CASGPGLSGGAEAFF. The CDR3 nucleotides read TGTGCTAGTGGCCCTGGGCTCTCCGGAGGGGCTGAAGCTTTCTTT.

The chain has TRBV14 and TRBJ2-5; unclear D gene. The CDR3 length is 13 residues. Trimming left V 1 base short and J 6 bases short, with 9 bases between. Germline assignment: CDR1 SGHDN and CDR2 FVKESK. CDR3 DNA sequence: TGTGCCAGCAGCCAAGTATCCCCCCAGACCCAGTACTTC. Protein sequence: CASSQVSPQTQYF.

As regards this clonotype: Relative to the germline gene, one junction end is altered; a read error may explain this. The chain links TRBV27 to TRBJ2-7; 8 nucleotides line up with TRBD2. The CDR3 is 13 amino acids. CDR1 is MNHEY and CDR2 is SMNVEV in the germline V gene (reference sequence). The CDR3 DNA reads TGTGCCGGCAGGAGCGGGGGAGCCTACGAGCAGTACTTC. This codes for CAGRSGGAYEQYF.

This rearrangement joins TRBV7-9 to TRBJ1-1; D not certain. V was clipped by 1 base and J by 1 base, with 7 bases between them. The CDR3 length is 14 residues. CDR1 SEHNR and CDR2 FQNEAQ come from the germline V gene (reference sequence). The CDR3 loop is CASSLVAQNTEAFF. CDR3 DNA: TGTGCCAGCAGCTTAGTGGCACAGAACACTGAAGCTTTCTTT.

The V call is TRBV4-1, the J call TRBJ2-7; TRBD1 agrees at 7 bases. Trimming at V came to 1 base and at J to 3 bases, leaving 9 bases not matched to a gene. Germline lookup yields CDR1 MGHRA and CDR2 YSYEKL. The CDR3 contains 16 residues. The CDR3 is CASSQAPRQGSYEQYF. The CDR3 DNA is TGCGCCAGCAGCCAAGCCCCCCGACAGGGAAGCTACGAGCAGTACTTC.

The chain employs TRBV19 and TRBJ1-5, with a weak D call TRBD1 (6 bases). CDR3 length: 16 amino acids. The V end was cut by 6 bases, the J end by 0 bases, with 15 bases between. Germline CDR1 reads LNHDA; CDR2 reads SQIVND (reference sequence). The CDR3 is CASRMATGDSNQPQHF. The CDR3, as DNA: TGTGCCAGTAGGATGGCGACAGGCGATAGCAATCAGCCCCAGCATTTT.

The genes are TRBV18 and TRBJ1-1; 10 bases match TRBD1. CDR1 and CDR2 (germline): KGHSH, LQKENI. V shed 5 bases and J 1 base; nucleotides not matched to a gene: 4. The CDR3 has 15 amino acids. The CDR3 DNA reads TGTGCCAGCTCATACCGGGACAGGGGGAACACTGAAGCTTTCTTT. It encodes CASSYRDRGNTEAFF.

The V gene is TRBV18, the J gene TRBJ1-4; D unclear. V lost 1 base and J lost 8, with 20 bases in between. This CDR3 has 17 amino acids. Germline values: CDR1 KGHSH, CDR2 LQKENI. The CDR3 region is CASSPQEGSPMVEKLFF. For the CDR3, the DNA is TGTGCCAGCTCACCACAGGAGGGTTCCCCAATGGTCGAAAAACTGTTTTTT.

The chain combines TRBV13 with TRBJ2-5; D is uncertain. Trimming took 4 bases from V and 4 from J, leaving 10 bases between them. The CDR3 consists of 13 residues. Germline loops: CDR1 PRHDT, CDR2 FYEKMQ (reference sequence). CDR3 sequence (DNA): TGTGCCAGCAGCTCCCCTGGGTCAGAGACCCAGTACTTC. This gives the protein CASSSPGSETQYF. Based on the CDR3 plus reference TRBV13 and TRBJ2-5, the full variable domain is AAGVIQSPRHLIKEKRETATLKCYPIPRHDTVYWYQQGPGQDPQFLISFYEKMQSDKGSIPDRFSAQQFSDYHSELNMSSLELGDSALYFCASSSPGSETQYFGPGTRLLVL.